Listed here is a single T cell receptor (beta chain). Its antigen is not identified. This sample is drawn from a study of CD8 T cells in Susac syndrome. Trimming pared 2 bases from V and 4 bases from J, leaving 8 bases between. The CDR3 totals 13 residues. CDR1 MNHNS and CDR2 SASEGT come from the germline V gene. With random hexamers, reverse transcription was performed on roughly 0.45 to 1 ug of RNA. Multiplex PCR with immunoSEQ amplified the TCR beta CDR3 across 54 Vbeta and 13 Jbeta. Each CDR3 protein gets one entry after TCRdb re-called the immunoSEQ multiplex PCR reads with MiXCR. The sample has around 80,000 distinct CDR3 sequences, around 94% seen once. Findings of the study overall: The study recognized that the number of individuals in its TCR sequencing and HLA analysis was relatively small.

Controls matched for age and sex were healthy donors. TEMRA cells underwent FACS enrichment and CD8+ and CD4+ T cells underwent negative isolation. The source material was CD8+ T cells from PBMCs. J is TRBJ1-1 and V is TRBV6-1; D not certain. The TCR originated in a human donor in good health. CDR3 protein: CASSEWAPTEAFF. The CDR3 bases are TGTGCCAGCAGTGAATGGGCCCCCACTGAAGCTTTCTTT.